This T cell receptor beta chain comes out of a study of graft-versus-host responses after intestinal transplantation. Overall study: The whole recipient group had anti-thymocyte globulin induction followed by tacrolimus and steroids for two to three years. Points from the study as a whole: Association was observed between peak circulating GvH clone levels and early post-transplant HvG declines. Graft-donor T cell macrochimerism in patients accompanied high graft-versus-host to host-versus-graft clonal ratios in allografts. Analysis identified GvH clones in recipient marrow, with some appearing first in ileum or blood.

A remark on this clone: Its antigen is not known.

Here immunoSEQ multiplex PCR was the method, and the copy in TCRdb shows in-frame clones only, minus some. The sample consists of 15,000 to 20,000 clones, around 90% of them appearing once. Sequenced here: PBMCs, sampled roughly 390 days after transplant. The receptor was derived from a human patient who received an intestinal transplant, so some T cells may come from the graft donor.

The CDR3, as DNA: TGCGCCAGCAGCTCAGGGCCCGAGCAGTTCTTC. It is translated as CASSSGPEQFF. The chain joins TRBV5-1 to TRBJ2-1, with D possibly matching TRBD1 (5 bases). The V gene's germline CDR1 is SGHRS and CDR2 YFSETQ. CDR3 size: 11 residues. The V end was cut by 3 bases, the J end by 10 bases, with 8 bases between.